These 28 T cell receptor beta chains originate from one sample sequenced in a study of shared clonotypes between healthy human individuals. Only in-frame clones appear in the TCRdb table, and some are missing; sequencing was by immunoSEQ multiplex PCR. The data contain more than 2 million clones, under 97% of them singletons. Sequenced sample: naive CD4+ T cells sorted from blood. Sample subset: CD45RA+ positively selected. These receptors originate from a man younger than 35 in good health.

This sequence joins TRBV25-1 and TRBJ1-6; tentative D call: TRBD1 (6 bases). Germline V gene sequence: CDR1 MGHDK, CDR2 SYGVNS. This CDR3 comprises 16 residues. V lost 1 base to trimming and J lost 8 bases, with 15 bases between them. CDR3 DNA sequence: TGTGCCAGCAGTGAATCCGAGACAGGCTCGCATTCACCCCTCCACTTT. Amino acids: CASSESETGSHSPLHF.

Concerning this clone itself: Other DNA sequences from this sample encode an identical CDR3 as well. This chain joins TRBV7-9 and TRBJ2-3; D is unclear. V shed 3 bases and J shed 0 bases, with 7 bases lying between them. Germline loops: CDR1 SEHNR, CDR2 FQNEAQ (reference sequence). The CDR3 length is 14 residues. The CDR3 is CASSLGQSTDTQYF. DNA of the CDR3: TGTGCCAGCAGCTTGGGTCAGAGCACAGATACGCAGTATTTT. The full variable domain, its missing parts supplied by reference TRBV7-9 and TRBJ2-3, is DTGVSQNPRHKITKRGQNVTFRCDPISEHNRLYWYRQTLGQGPEFLTYFQNEAQLEKSRLLSDRFSAERPKGSFSTLEIQRTEQGDSAMYLCASSLGQSTDTQYFGPGTRLTVL.

The V call is TRBV29-1, the J call TRBJ2-2, with TRBD1 identical over 8 bases. The V gene's germline CDR1 is SQVTM and CDR2 ANQGSEA. J gave up 4 bases and V 6 bases, and 7 bases lay outside the gene matches. This CDR3 has 14 amino acids. The CDR3: CSVLRDRSTGELFF. CDR3 coding DNA: TGCAGCGTCCTCAGGGACAGGTCCACCGGGGAGCTGTTTTTT.

The rearrangement links TRBV5-1 to TRBJ1-2; D possibly corresponds to TRBD1 (6 bases). The CDR3 extends over 13 amino acids. Trimming shortened V by 7 bases and J by 3 bases, and 13 bases separated the two germline ends. CDR1 SGHRS and CDR2 YFSETQ come from the germline V gene. The CDR3 here is CASAKDSYYGYTF. The CDR3 region has the DNA TGCGCCAGCGCAAAGGACAGTTACTATGGCTACACCTTC.

This sequence joins TRBV27 and TRBJ2-7, with 7 nucleotides matching TRBD1. J lost 0 bases, V lost 5 bases, and 7 bases had no gene match. Germline V gene lookup returns CDR1 MNHEY and CDR2 SMNVEV (reference sequence). The CDR3 sequence is 15 residues long. The CDR3: CASSPTTGSSYEQYF. The CDR3 DNA reads TGTGCCAGCAGTCCCACGACAGGGAGCTCCTACGAGCAGTACTTC.

As for this clone: Other DNA sequences in this specimen translate into the identical CDR3. This chain links TRBV11-3 with TRBJ2-5; 14 bases match TRBD2. The trim removed 3 bases at V and 3 bases at J, leaving 0 bases unmatched. This CDR3 has 15 residues. Germline CDR1 and CDR2: SGHNT and YENEEA. The CDR3 is CASSLGLAGEETQYF. The DNA for the CDR3 is TGTGCCAGCAGCTTGGGACTAGCGGGAGAAGAGACCCAGTACTTC.

With regard to this clone: Other nucleotide sequences from this sample produce the same CDR3. V gene TRBV5-1 combines with J gene TRBJ2-5, with a tentative D call TRBD1 (5 bases). The CDR3 extends over 13 amino acids. Germline CDR1 and CDR2: SGHRS and YFSETQ. V lost 5 bases, J lost 5 bases, and 13 bases lay in between. CDR3 sequence: CASSLTARETQYF. Here the CDR3 DNA reads TGCGCCAGCAGTTTGACAGCAAGGGAGACCCAGTACTTC.

The chain combines TRBV6-5 with TRBJ2-2; D might be TRBD1 or TRBD2, each matching 6 bases. The CDR3 is 15 amino acids. With 8 bases removed from V and 3 bases from J, the gap between germline ends came to 16 bases. Germline V gene sequence: CDR1 MNHEY, CDR2 SVGAGI. CDR3 amino acids: CASRPPGAYTGELFF. CDR3 in DNA: TGTGCCAGCCGTCCACCGGGGGCGTACACCGGGGAGCTGTTTTTT.

The chain links TRBV7-2 to TRBJ2-7; the D is unclear. V shed 0 bases and J shed 3 bases, with 9 bases lying between them. The germline gives CDR1 SGHTA, CDR2 FQGNSA. There are 14 residues in the CDR3. The CDR3 loop reads CASSLASSLYEQYF. The CDR3 DNA reads as TGTGCCAGCAGCTTAGCTAGTTCGCTCTACGAGCAGTACTTC.

Of note for this clone: The same CDR3 can be traced to other DNA sequences in this sample. The rearrangement joins TRBV18 to TRBJ1-1, with D hard to call. The V and J ends lost 2 bases and 2 bases respectively, with 6 bases between them. The CDR3 has 13 residues. Germline lookup yields CDR1 KGHSH and CDR2 LQKENI. In nucleotides, the CDR3 is TGTGCCAGCTCACCAACACGAAACACTGAAGCTTTCTTT. Its protein product is CASSPTRNTEAFF. Together with reference TRBV18 and TRBJ1-1, the CDR3 gives the full variable domain: NAGVMQNPRHLVRRRGQEARLRCSPMKGHSHVYWYRQLPEEGLKFMVYLQKENIIDESGMPKERFSAEFPKEGPSILRIQQVVRGDSAAYFCASSPTRNTEAFFGQGTRLTVV.

J is TRBJ2-1 and V is TRBV30; 13 positions agree with TRBD2. V was clipped by 0 bases and J by 7 bases; unmatched bases: 18. Germline V gene lookup returns CDR1 GTSNPN and CDR2 SVGIG (reference sequence). CDR3 size: 20 residues. CDR3 in amino acids: CAWSVLRTSGGTSLQNEQFF. The CDR3 region has the DNA TGTGCCTGGAGTGTACTCCGGACTAGCGGGGGTACTTCATTACAGAATGAGCAGTTCTTC.

This chain connects TRBV6-6 to TRBJ2-7, with 12 bases that match TRBD2. Germline CDR1 and CDR2: MNHNY and SVGAGI (reference sequence). V shed 4 bases and J 5 bases; nucleotides not matched to a gene: 6. This CDR3 comprises 15 residues. CDR3: CASSSRTSGTDEQYF. The CDR3 nucleotides read TGTGCCAGCAGTTCCAGGACTAGCGGGACCGACGAGCAGTACTTC.

This sequence joins TRBV6-4 and TRBJ2-7; weak D call: TRBD2 (6 bases). In germline, CDR1 is MRHNA, CDR2 SNTAGT. This CDR3 is built from 15 residues. The V gene lost 2 bases and the J gene lost 0 bases, with 11 bases spanning the gap. The CDR3 loop is CASSDEAGSSYEQYF. The CDR3 DNA follows: TGTGCCAGCAGTGACGAAGCGGGCAGCTCCTACGAGCAGTACTTC.

CDR3 amino acids: CASSLEGGAGSPLHF. CDR3 sequence (DNA): TGTGCCAGCAGTTTAGAAGGGGGCGCGGGGTCACCCCTCCACTTT. The chain couples TRBV27 to TRBJ1-6; 7 nucleotides match TRBD1. This CDR3 is 15 amino acids long. V was clipped by 2 bases and J by 10 bases; unmatched bases: 8. Germline loops: CDR1 MNHEY, CDR2 SMNVEV (reference sequence).

The J gene is TRBJ2-6, the V gene TRBV4-2, with D perhaps TRBD1 or TRBD2 (5 bases each). The V gene's germline CDR1 is LGHNA and CDR2 YNFKEQ. The CDR3 has 17 amino acids. The ends were cut back, 1 base at V and 2 bases at J, with 12 bases in the middle. CDR3 region: CASSQVVGTAGANVLTF. The CDR3 DNA sequence: TGTGCCAGCAGCCAAGTAGTGGGGACCGCTGGGGCCAACGTCCTGACTTTC.

The V call is TRBV7-2, the J call TRBJ1-2; possibly TRBD1 for D (6 bases). Trimming left V 5 bases short and J 5 bases short, with 12 bases between. Germline CDR1 reads SGHTA; CDR2 reads FQGNSA. The CDR3 spans 13 residues. The CDR3 spells CASSPRGVYGYTF. CDR3 bases: TGTGCCAGCAGCCCAAGGGGGGTGTATGGCTACACCTTC.

The chain links TRBV7-8 to TRBJ2-1; 11 bases agree with TRBD2. V shed 1 base, J shed 8 bases, and the junction held 7 bases outside the gene matches. Germline CDR1 and CDR2: SGHVS and FQNEAQ. This CDR3 has 16 residues. In nucleotides, the CDR3 is TGTGCCAGCAGCTTAGTAGCGGGGGGGCCGTCCCATGAGCAGTTCTTC. It encodes CASSLVAGGPSHEQFF. Supplemented by reference TRBV7-8 and TRBJ2-1, the full variable domain reads GAGVSQSPRYKVAKRGQDVALRCDPISGHVSLFWYQQALGQGPEFLTYFQNEAQLDKSGLPSDRFFAERPEGSVSTLKIQRTQQEDSAVYLCASSLVAGGPSHEQFFGPGTRLTVL.

J is TRBJ2-5 and V is TRBV6-1; 15 bases line up with TRBD2. J lost 2 bases, V lost 4 bases, and 8 bases had no gene match. Germline V CDR1 and CDR2: MNHNS, SASEGT. This CDR3 comprises 18 residues. The chain's CDR3 is CASSGTGLAGGWQETQYF. The CDR3 DNA reads as TGTGCCAGCAGTGGGACGGGACTAGCGGGAGGCTGGCAAGAGACCCAGTACTTC.

The chain has TRBV28 and TRBJ2-7, with D possibly being TRBD1 or TRBD2 (7 bases each). This CDR3 spans 15 amino acids. The germline V gene encodes CDR1 MDHEN and CDR2 SYDVKM. V lost 5 bases to trimming and J lost 9 bases, with 23 bases between them. In nucleotides, the CDR3 is TGTGCCAGCAGTCCAGGGGGGGCAGGGCACAGAGGGCAGTACTTC. As protein: CASSPGGAGHRGQYF.

This clone was observed once. V is TRBV30 and J is TRBJ2-5; D gene unclear. CDR3 length: 17 residues. Germline V CDR1 and CDR2: GTSNPN, SVGIG (reference sequence). V was trimmed by 0 bases and J by 0 bases, leaving 17 bases between them. The DNA for the CDR3 is TGTGCCTGGAGTGTTAGGGTAGTGAGGCGTGACCAAGAGACCCAGTACTTC. It is translated as CAWSVRVVRRDQETQYF.

J is TRBJ1-2 and V is TRBV7-6; 7 bases align to TRBD1. The CDR3 runs to 13 residues. V lost 5 bases, J lost 8 bases, and 8 bases stayed unmatched. CDR1 is SGHVS and CDR2 is FNYEAQ in the germline V gene. The CDR3 here is CASSQPQGLGYTF. The DNA of the CDR3 is TGTGCCAGCAGCCAACCACAGGGGTTGGGCTACACCTTC.

The J gene is TRBJ2-7, the V gene TRBV29-1, with 10 bases lining up with TRBD1. Germline CDR1 is SQVTM and CDR2 is ANQGSEA. Trimming cost V 6 bases and J 1 base; bases outside gene matches: 9. This CDR3 spans 15 amino acids. CDR3 in amino acids: CSVGNPGQGSYEQYF. CDR3 sequence (DNA): TGCAGCGTCGGGAACCCGGGACAGGGGTCCTACGAGCAGTACTTC.

This sequence joins TRBV18 and TRBJ2-7; 10 bases line up with TRBD2. Germline trimming cut 2 bases from V and 2 bases from J; bases unmatched to any gene: 6. The CDR3 extends over 16 amino acids. CDR1 and CDR2 (germline): KGHSH, LQKENI. The CDR3 DNA is TGTGCCAGCTCACCAGCGACTAGCGGGTACCCCTACGAGCAGTACTTC. As protein: CASSPATSGYPYEQYF.

The sample holds one count of this clone. The chain has TRBV9 and TRBJ2-7; D might be TRBD1 (5 bases). In germline, CDR1 is SGDLS, CDR2 YYNGEE. With 0 bases removed from V and 7 bases from J, the gap between germline ends came to 14 bases. CDR3 length: 14 amino acids. The CDR3 loop is CASSVVGSQGEQYF. CDR3 nucleotide sequence: TGTGCCAGCAGCGTAGTCGGATCCCAGGGAGAGCAGTACTTC.

The V call is TRBV19, the J call TRBJ2-5; tentative D call: TRBD1 (6 bases). This CDR3 contains 16 residues. The germline gives CDR1 LNHDA, CDR2 SQIVND (reference sequence). V was shortened by 5 bases and J by 6 bases, with 22 bases between the two germline ends. CDR3 DNA: TGTGCCAGTAGTCCTGTGGATACCCAAGGGGGTAAGACCCAGTACTTC. Translation gives CASSPVDTQGGKTQYF.

Concerning this clone itself: Other DNA sequences of this sample code for an identical CDR3. This chain uses TRBV5-4 with TRBJ2-1, with D perhaps being TRBD1 or TRBD2 (6 bases each). The CDR3 has 15 residues. Trimming stripped 0 bases from V and 0 bases from J, with 7 bases between. CDR1 and CDR2 from the germline V gene are SGHNT and YYREEE (reference sequence). The CDR3 DNA sequence: TGTGCCAGCAGCTTGGGGGGGGCCTCCTACAATGAGCAGTTCTTC. Residues: CASSLGGASYNEQFF.

The V call is TRBV29-1, the J call TRBJ2-5; D might be TRBD1 (6 bases). The CDR3 contains 13 residues. V lost 5 bases to trimming and J lost 1 base, with 11 bases between them. CDR1 is SQVTM, CDR2 ANQGSEA, per germline. The CDR3 nucleotides are TGCAGCGTTCGGACAGTAGCCCAAGAGACCCAGTACTTC. Translating it yields CSVRTVAQETQYF.

The DNA of the CDR3 is TGTGCCAGCAGCTTGGGACAGGGGGTACCTGAAGCTTTCTTT. This encodes CASSLGQGVPEAFF. This chain connects TRBV2 to TRBJ1-1; 11 bases fit TRBD1. The CDR3 has 14 amino acids. CDR1 and CDR2 (germline): SNHLY, FYNNEI. V lost 6 bases, J lost 6 bases, and 6 bases stayed unmatched.